The 7 T cell receptor beta chains below come from one sample, sequenced in a study of tumor-infiltrating lymphocytes in oesophageal squamous cell carcinoma. One entry per CDR3 protein, called by TCRdb with MiXCR from the PCR reads. This table holds roughly 17,000 distinct CDR3 sequences, around 43% found once. Material: normal esophageal tissue next to the tumor. Receptor source: a female donor with esophageal squamous cell carcinoma.

This clonotype has just a few counts. The rearrangement links TRBV7-9 to TRBJ2-5; TRBD1 might be the D (5 bases). The ends were cut back, 2 bases at V and 2 bases at J, with 9 bases in the middle. There are 14 residues in the CDR3. CDR1 is SEHNR and CDR2 is FQNEAQ in the germline V gene (reference sequence). The CDR3 is CASSLRQGQETQYF. The CDR3, as DNA: TGTGCCAGCAGCTTACGGCAGGGACAAGAGACCCAGTACTTC.

This clonotype was counted at least ten times. The chain employs TRBV27 and TRBJ1-4, with D possibly being TRBD1 (5 bases). This CDR3 contains 15 residues. Germline values: CDR1 MNHEY, CDR2 SMNVEV (reference sequence). V lost 3 bases to trimming and J lost 6 bases, with 14 bases between them. The CDR3 nucleotides read TGTGCCAGCAGTTTGCGGGGGTTCCCGGATGAAAAACTGTTTTTT. Translation gives CASSLRGFPDEKLFF.

In its sample, this clonotype is medium-sized. The chain combines TRBV12-3 or TRBV12-4 with TRBJ2-3, with TRBD1 matching over 10 bases. The DNA end lines up better with TRBJ2-7; the J call may be wrong. The CDR3 contains 12 residues. The CDR3 loop reads CASSWTGGEQYF. The CDR3 DNA reads as TGTGCCAGCAGTTGGACAGGGGGTGAGCAGTACTTC.

This clonotype occurred many times. The chain carries TRBV10-3 and TRBJ1-4, with D hard to call. The CDR3 loop spans 13 amino acids. CDR1 ENHRY and CDR2 SYGVKD come from the germline V gene. The V gene lost 10 bases and the J gene lost 8 bases, with 17 bases spanning the gap. CDR3 coding DNA: TGTGCCAGTCGGGTCTCTTCCGACGAAAAACTGTTTTTT. It translates to CASRVSSDEKLFF.

In this sample, this clonotype turned up a few times. The V call is TRBV27, the J call TRBJ2-3; 7 bases agree with TRBD2. Germline lookup yields CDR1 MNHEY and CDR2 SMNVEV (reference sequence). Trimming at V came to 0 bases and at J to 0 bases, leaving 6 bases not matched to a gene. The CDR3 runs 17 residues. The CDR3 region has the DNA TGTGCCAGCAGTTTATCGGGACTACCCACTAGCACAGATACGCAGTATTTT. Protein sequence: CASSLSGLPTSTDTQYF.

Regarding this clonotype: Given the absence of the conserved phenylalanine or tryptophan at the CDR3 end, a read error is likely. It is unclear where the CDR3 begins or ends on the DNA, so no DNA is shown, and the CDR3 is as TCRdb lists it. The CDR3 sequence: CASSGGGQGSYEQYFGS. The chain recombines TRBV6-1 with TRBJ2-7; the table's D gene call, TRBD1, was not cross checked with the DNA. The CDR3 totals 17 residues, both ends included. Germline CDR1 MNHNS, CDR2 SASEGT.

The rearrangement links TRBV14 to TRBJ2-3; 10 nucleotides agree with TRBD1. Judging by the DNA end, TRBJ1-6 fits better; the J call may be wrong. CDR1 is SGHDN, CDR2 FVKESK, per germline. The CDR3 contains 15 residues. CDR3 coding DNA: TGTGCCAGCAGCTTTACGACAGGGGGCAATTCACCCCTCCACTTT. Translated, it gives CASSFTTGGNSPLHF.